This T cell receptor beta chain was observed in a study of shared clonotypes between healthy human individuals. Study conclusions and caveats: Rarefaction exposed incomplete sorted-subset sequencing despite large depth. Memory subsets generally showed lower estimated richness than naive subsets.

The trim removed 6 bases at V and 3 bases at J, leaving 0 bases unmatched. The CDR3 is made up of 14 amino acids. The germline gives CDR1 SGHDN, CDR2 FVKESK. Assay used: immunoSEQ multiplex PCR; TCRdb lists only in-frame clones, some missing. The top ten clones hold more than 0.9% of a sample with approximately 1,500,000 clones, roughly 96% of them seen once. In the case of this clone: As yet, its antigen is unknown.

The J gene is TRBJ2-3, the V gene TRBV14; TRBD2 matches at 13 bases. The sequence was obtained from a man aged 25 to 40 in good health. The sample comprised naive CD4+ T cells sorted from blood. As to subset: CD45RA+ positively selected. The CDR3 DNA sequence: TGTGCCAGCAGACTAGCGGGAGGGACAGATACGCAGTATTTT. The encoded protein is CASRLAGGTDTQYF.